Following are 9 T cell receptor beta chains from one sample sequenced in a study of response to subunit inactivated influenza vaccine. TCRdb reanalysed the RT-PCR reads using MiXCR and keeps one entry per CDR3 protein. The sample has about 500,000 distinct CDR3 sequences; about 15% are singletons. Sample: CD4+ T cells sorted from PBMCs, taken less than 30 months after vaccination. All receptors derive from a man aged 50-75 years who received an inactivated influenza vaccine.

The genes are TRBV6-2 or TRBV6-3 and TRBJ2-3; D might be TRBD1 (6 bases). CDR3 length: 13 amino acids. V lost 8 bases and J lost 0, with 9 bases in between. CDR1 and CDR2 from the germline V gene are MNHEY and SVGEGT. CDR3 residues: CASRDTSTDTQYF. The DNA for the CDR3 is TGTGCCAGCCGGGACACCAGCACAGATACGCAGTATTTT.

This chain uses TRBV4-3 with TRBJ1-5; D might be TRBD1 (5 bases). The CDR3 loop spans 14 amino acids. V was shortened by 4 bases and J by 5 bases, with 12 bases between the two germline ends. The V gene's germline CDR1 is LGHNA and CDR2 YSLEER. In nucleotides, the CDR3 is TGCGCCAGCAGCCCTTCCCGGGGGTATCAGCCCCAGCATTTT. Translating it yields CASSPSRGYQPQHF.

The chain carries TRBV29-1 and TRBJ2-1, with 10 bases identical to TRBD2. V was clipped by 4 bases and J by 6 bases; unmatched bases: 3. Germline values: CDR1 SQVTM, CDR2 ANQGSEA. The CDR3 is 13 residues long. The CDR3 coding sequence is TGCAGCGTTGTACCTAGCGGGAGCAATGAGCAGTTCTTC. Protein sequence: CSVVPSGSNEQFF.

This clonotype was seen a few times. The chain is built from TRBV7-2 and TRBJ2-1; 8 bases are shared with TRBD1. The CDR3 is 13 amino acids. Germline loops: CDR1 SGHTA, CDR2 FQGNSA. V shed 3 bases, J shed 13 bases, and the junction held 8 bases outside the gene matches. The CDR3 DNA follows: TGTGCCAGCAGCTTCGGACAGGGTCGCTCACAGTTCTTC. As protein: CASSFGQGRSQFF.

This clonotype has more than one count but fewer than ten. CDR3 nucleotide sequence: TGCAGCGTTGCATCGGCGAAGGGAGTAGGCTACGAGCAGTACTTC. Protein sequence: CSVASAKGVGYEQYF. V and J are TRBV29-1 and TRBJ2-7; tentatively, D is TRBD2 (5 bases). CDR3 length: 15 amino acids. Germline V gives CDR1 SQVTM, CDR2 ANQGSEA. V lost 4 bases and J lost 3, with 19 bases in between.

This clonotype was recorded many times. The chain carries TRBV7-9 and TRBJ2-2; D not certain. Between the trimmed V and J ends, which lost 2 bases and 7 bases, there was a span of 2 bases. The CDR3 has 11 residues. Per the germline V gene, CDR1 is SEHNR and CDR2 is FQNEAQ (reference sequence). The CDR3 sequence: CASSLLGELFF. The CDR3 nucleotides are TGTGCCAGCAGCTTACTCGGGGAGCTGTTTTTT.

This rearrangement joins TRBV6-1 to TRBJ2-1, with D hard to call. Deletions cut 6 bases from V and 1 base from J, with 10 bases between. The germline V gene encodes CDR1 MNHNS and CDR2 SASEGT. The CDR3 contains 14 residues. The CDR3 loop reads CASRGTPSYNEQFF. The CDR3 bases are TGTGCCAGCAGGGGCACGCCTTCCTACAATGAGCAGTTCTTC.

The genes are TRBV6-5 and TRBJ2-6, with TRBD1 as a possible D gene (6 bases). Trimming left V 2 bases short and J 1 base short, with 9 bases between. The CDR3 loop spans 16 amino acids. The germline gives CDR1 MNHEY, CDR2 SVGAGI. CDR3 nucleotides: TGTGCCAGCAGTTACAAAGGGGGATCTGGGGCCAACGTCCTGACTTTC. The encoded protein is CASSYKGGSGANVLTF.

This clonotype has only a few counts. This rearrangement joins TRBV9 to TRBJ1-5, with 9 bases that match TRBD1. The V and J ends lost 0 bases and 4 bases, in that order; junction bases with no gene match: 2. This CDR3 has 15 amino acids. In germline, CDR1 is SGDLS, CDR2 YYNGEE. The CDR3, as DNA: TGTGCCAGCAGCGTAGCAGGGACAGGGAATCAGCCCCAGCATTTT. This sequence encodes CASSVAGTGNQPQHF.